These T cell receptor beta chains were read from a single sample in a study of PD-L1 blockade in urothelial cancer. The repertoire was sequenced with immunoSEQ multiplex PCR; TCRdb's copy has only in-frame clones and lacks some. The sample consists of approximately 90,000 clones, approximately 81% of them appearing once. Sequencing used PBMCs, obtained around atezolizumab (anti-PD-L1) treatment. Every receptor here comes from a man aged 60-69 years with urothelial cancer. Each CDR3 is given with its conserved first and last residue. A D gene is named only where the DNA matches it firmly. Clone size is stated in some rows and not others, as once, few, many or a class when expanded.

V gene	J gene	clone size	D gene	CDR3 DNA	CDR3 protein
TRBV6-6	TRBJ1-2	NA	NA	TGTGCCAGCAGCCCGACGGGTCCTCATTATGGCTACACCTTC	CASSPTGPHYGYTF
TRBV7-6	TRBJ2-6	NA	NA	TGTGCCAGCAGCTTAGGAGACAGATACTCTGGGGCCAACGTCCTGACTTTC	CASSLGDRYSGANVLTF
TRBV7-2	TRBJ2-7	NA	NA	TGTGCCAGCAGCCAGGGTTTTTACGAGCAGTACTTC	CASSQGFYEQYF
TRBV9	TRBJ2-3	NA	NA	TGTGCCAGCAGCGTATATCGACAGAGCACAGATACGCAGTATTTT	CASSVYRQSTDTQYF
TRBV7-9	TRBJ2-1	NA	TRBD1	TGTGCCAGCAGCATAACCGGGACAGGGTACAATGAGCAGTTCTTC	CASSITGTGYNEQFF
TRBV9	TRBJ1-2	NA	NA	TGTGCCAGCAGCGTAGACGTCAGGGGTAGATACACCTTC	CASSVDVRGRYTF
TRBV6-6	TRBJ2-2	NA	NA	TGTGCCAGCAGTTATGCAGGGTACACCGGGGAGCTGTTTTTT	CASSYAGYTGELFF
TRBV18	TRBJ2-1	NA	NA	TGTGCCAGCTCACAGGGGGGGAGCTCCTACAATGAGCAGTTCTTC	CASSQGGSSYNEQFF
TRBV7-9	TRBJ1-3	once	TRBD1	TGTGCCAGCAGCGCCCTGACAGGGCCTGGAAACACCATATATTTT	CASSALTGPGNTIYF
TRBV30	TRBJ2-7	NA	TRBD1	TGTGCCTGGAGTACCGGGACAGGGAAGTACTTC	CAWSTGTGKYF
TRBV27	TRBJ1-2	NA	NA	TGTGCCAGCAGTTCGACAGGAAGGGGCTACACCTTC	CASSSTGRGYTF
TRBV18	TRBJ2-7	once	NA	TGTGCCAGCTCACCAGAAGTAAAAGGGGGCTACGAGCAGTACTTC	CASSPEVKGGYEQYF
TRBV9	TRBJ1-4	NA	NA	TGTGCCAGCAAAGGGCCCGCGGGGGACGGCGAAAAACTGTTTTTT	CASKGPAGDGEKLFF
TRBV5-4	TRBJ2-7	NA	TRBD1	TGTGCCAGCAGCTTGGCCGGGACAGGGTACTACGAGCAGTACTTC	CASSLAGTGYYEQYF
TRBV7-6	TRBJ2-7	NA	TRBD1	TGTGCCAGCAGCTTAGTGAGGACAGGCTTCAACGAGCAGTACTTC	CASSLVRTGFNEQYF
TRBV21-1	TRBJ1-5	NA	NA	TGTGCCAGCAGCAAGGTGGAGTGGGGCAATCAGCCCCAGCATTTT	CASSKVEWGNQPQHF
TRBV10-2	TRBJ1-1	NA	NA	TGCGCCAGCAGTGACCTCGACACTGAAGCTTTCTTT	CASSDLDTEAFF
TRBV5-5	TRBJ1-4	NA	NA	TGTGCCAGCAGCCGACAGGATGGGGAAATGGAAAAACTGTTTTTT	CASSRQDGEMEKLFF
TRBV7-7	TRBJ2-2	NA	NA	TGTGCTAGCAGCTTAGACTCCTTTGGGGAGCTGTTTTTT	CASSLDSFGELFF
TRBV7-3	TRBJ2-5	NA	NA	TGTGCCAGCAGCTTAACCGGAGGATTCGCGCAAGAGACCCAGTACTTC	CASSLTGGFAQETQYF
TRBV2	TRBJ1-5	NA	NA	TGTGCCAGCAGCCTTTACAGGGATCAGCCCCAGCATTTT	CASSLYRDQPQHF
TRBV5-6	TRBJ2-7	NA	TRBD1	TGTGCCAGCAGCTTGGGACAGGGGGCGCTTCTGTACTTC	CASSLGQGALLYF
TRBV19	TRBJ1-5	NA	TRBD1	TGTGCCAGTGAGAACAGGGGGCTCGGGAACAATCAGCCCCAGCATTTT	CASENRGLGNNQPQHF
TRBV6-5	TRBJ2-7	NA	NA	TGTGCCAGCTCACCGACGGCAGGGTTATACGAGCAGTACTTC	CASSPTAGLYEQYF
TRBV6-1	TRBJ2-7	NA	TRBD1	TGTGCCAGCAGTGGGGACAGGGGCACCTACGAGCAGTACTTC	CASSGDRGTYEQYF
TRBV4-1	TRBJ2-2	NA	TRBD1	TGCGCCAGCAGCCAACTTGACAGGGGGCCCTTTACCGGGGAGCTGTTTTTT	CASSQLDRGPFTGELFF
TRBV30	TRBJ1-3	NA	NA	TGTGCCTGGGGAGGGGAATACTCTGGAAACACCATATATTTT	CAWGGEYSGNTIYF
TRBV7-9	TRBJ2-1	NA	NA	TGTGCCAGCAGGGTAGGCTCACAGGGCAATGAGCAGTTCTTC	CASRVGSQGNEQFF
TRBV4-1	TRBJ2-2	NA	NA	TGCGCCAGCAGCCAGAGGATTCCTCCGAACACCGGGGAGCTGTTTTTT	CASSQRIPPNTGELFF
TRBV28	TRBJ2-1	NA	NA	TGTGCCAGCAGTATCGATAGAAATGAGCAGTTCTTC	CASSIDRNEQFF
TRBV2	TRBJ1-1	NA	NA	TGTGCCAGCAAGGCTGAGGGATACAACACTGAAGCTTTCTTT	CASKAEGYNTEAFF
TRBV9	TRBJ2-7	once	TRBD2	TGTGCCAGCAGTGCGGGACTAGCGGGGCCCTACGAGCAGTACTTC	CASSAGLAGPYEQYF
TRBV5-1	TRBJ2-3	NA	TRBD1	TGCGCCAGCAGCTTGGCCAGGGGGATGACAGGGAAAGACACAGATACGCAGTATTTT	CASSLARGMTGKDTDTQYF
TRBV10-3	TRBJ2-2	NA	TRBD2	TGTGCCATCAGTGAGAGTAGCGGGAGCACCGGGGAGCTGTTTTTT	CAISESSGSTGELFF
TRBV6-6	TRBJ2-1	NA	NA	TGTGCCAGCAGTTATCTATACAATGAGCAGTTCTTC	CASSYLYNEQFF
TRBV7-3	TRBJ2-6	NA	NA	TGTGCCAGCAGCTACATCGGGAGGGGGCTCTCTGGGGCCAACGTCCTGACTTTC	CASSYIGRGLSGANVLTF
TRBV5-1	TRBJ2-3	NA	NA	TGCGCCAGCAGCTTAGACAGGCGAGATACGCAGTATTTT	CASSLDRRDTQYF
TRBV7-2	TRBJ1-2	once	NA	TGTGCCAGCAGCCAGACACAGGGCATCTATGGCTACACCTTC	CASSQTQGIYGYTF
TRBV30	TRBJ2-2	NA	TRBD2	TGTGCCTGCTCGGGGGGGGGCCGCACCGGGGAGCTGTTTTTT	CACSGGGRTGELFF
TRBV5-1	TRBJ2-4	many	TRBD1	TGCGCCAGCAGCCCCGAGGGGACAGGGTCCAAAAACATTCAGTACTTC	CASSPEGTGSKNIQYF
TRBV5-1	TRBJ2-1	NA	TRBD2	TGCGCCAGCAGCCCCCGGGGACTAGCGGGAGGGTTCCACAATGAGCAGTTCTTC	CASSPRGLAGGFHNEQFF
TRBV11-3	TRBJ1-6	NA	TRBD1	TGTGCCAGCAGCTTAGGAGGGGGCAGGGATAATTCACCCCTCCACTTT	CASSLGGGRDNSPLHF
TRBV7-3	TRBJ2-2	NA	TRBD2	TGTGCCAGCAAAACTAGCGGTTCAACCGGGGAGCTGTTTTTT	CASKTSGSTGELFF
TRBV29-1	TRBJ2-5	NA	TRBD2	TGCAGCGTTGAAGATTGGGGGGGAAAAGAGACCCAGTACTTC	CSVEDWGGKETQYF
TRBV7-8	TRBJ2-7	NA	NA	TGTGCCAGCAGCTTAGAGGACAGATACTACGAGCAGTACTTC	CASSLEDRYYEQYF
TRBV6-6	TRBJ1-3	NA	TRBD1	TGTGCCAGCAGTTACTCGGTGACAGGGGCCGGAAACACCATATATTTT	CASSYSVTGAGNTIYF
TRBV6-1	TRBJ2-1	NA	TRBD2	TGTGCCAGCAGTGAACTAGCGGGGGGGCCAGGTGAGCAGTTCTTC	CASSELAGGPGEQFF
TRBV2	TRBJ2-1	NA	NA	TGTGCCAGCCTTACCGGCGGTGGCTCCTACAATGAGCAGTTCTTC	CASLTGGGSYNEQFF
TRBV2	TRBJ2-5	NA	NA	TGTGCCAGCAGTAAGGGAACGACAGGAGGAGAGACCCAGTACTTC	CASSKGTTGGETQYF
TRBV5-6	TRBJ2-1	once	NA	TGTGCCAGCAGCTTGCTGGGGCCGAGCTCCTACAATGAGCAGTTCTTC	CASSLLGPSSYNEQFF
TRBV4-1	TRBJ1-1	NA	NA	TGCGCCAGCAGCGACGCCAGGAGGGAGAACACTGAAGCTTTCTTT	CASSDARRENTEAFF